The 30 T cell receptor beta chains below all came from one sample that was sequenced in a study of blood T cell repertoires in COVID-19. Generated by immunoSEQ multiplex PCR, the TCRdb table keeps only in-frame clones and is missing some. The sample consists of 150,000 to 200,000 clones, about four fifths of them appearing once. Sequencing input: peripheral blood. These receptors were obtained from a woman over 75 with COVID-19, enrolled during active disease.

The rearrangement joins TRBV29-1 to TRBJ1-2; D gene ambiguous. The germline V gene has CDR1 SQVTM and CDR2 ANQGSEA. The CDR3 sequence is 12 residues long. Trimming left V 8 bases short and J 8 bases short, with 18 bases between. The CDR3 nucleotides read TGCAGCACCAACCCCTTTGGGCAGGGCTACACCTTC. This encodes CSTNPFGQGYTF.

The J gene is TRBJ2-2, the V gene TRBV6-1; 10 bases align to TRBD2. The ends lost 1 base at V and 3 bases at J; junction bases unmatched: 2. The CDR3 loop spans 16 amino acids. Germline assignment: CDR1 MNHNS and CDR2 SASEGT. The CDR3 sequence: CASSEGLAGDTGELFF. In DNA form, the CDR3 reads TGTGCCAGCAGTGAAGGCCTAGCGGGAGACACCGGGGAGCTGTTTTTT.

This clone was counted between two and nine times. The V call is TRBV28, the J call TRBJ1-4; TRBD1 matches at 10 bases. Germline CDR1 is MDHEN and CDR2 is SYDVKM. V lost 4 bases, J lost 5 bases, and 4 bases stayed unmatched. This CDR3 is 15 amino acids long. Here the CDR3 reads CASSSPGQGNEKLFF. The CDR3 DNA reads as TGTGCCAGCAGTTCCCCGGGACAGGGGAATGAAAAACTGTTTTTT.

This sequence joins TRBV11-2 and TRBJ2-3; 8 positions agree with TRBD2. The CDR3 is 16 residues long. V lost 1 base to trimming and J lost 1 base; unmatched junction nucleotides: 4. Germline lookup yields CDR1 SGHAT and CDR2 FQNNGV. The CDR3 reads CASSLGGTRGTDTQYF. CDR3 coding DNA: TGTGCCAGCAGCTTAGGGGGGACTAGGGGCACAGATACGCAGTATTTT.

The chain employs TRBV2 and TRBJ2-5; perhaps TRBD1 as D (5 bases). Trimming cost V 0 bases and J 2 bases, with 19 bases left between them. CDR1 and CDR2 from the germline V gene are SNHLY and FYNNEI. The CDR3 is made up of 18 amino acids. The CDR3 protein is CASSEARTPGIFQETQYF. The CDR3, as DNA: TGTGCCAGCAGTGAAGCGAGAACTCCAGGGATATTTCAAGAGACCCAGTACTTC.

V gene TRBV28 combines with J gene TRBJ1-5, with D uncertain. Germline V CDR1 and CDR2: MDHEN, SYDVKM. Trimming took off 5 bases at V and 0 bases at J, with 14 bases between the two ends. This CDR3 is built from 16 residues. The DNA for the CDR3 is TGTGCCAGCAGTCCTATCGAGGACTATAGCAATCAGCCCCAGCATTTT. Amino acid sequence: CASSPIEDYSNQPQHF.

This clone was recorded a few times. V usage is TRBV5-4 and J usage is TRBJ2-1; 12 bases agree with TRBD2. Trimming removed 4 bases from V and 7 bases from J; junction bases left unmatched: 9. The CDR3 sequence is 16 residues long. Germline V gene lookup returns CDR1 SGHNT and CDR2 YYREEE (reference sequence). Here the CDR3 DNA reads TGTGCCAGCAGCCCTCCGGGACTAGCGGGCTATAATGAGCAGTTCTTC. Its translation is CASSPPGLAGYNEQFF.

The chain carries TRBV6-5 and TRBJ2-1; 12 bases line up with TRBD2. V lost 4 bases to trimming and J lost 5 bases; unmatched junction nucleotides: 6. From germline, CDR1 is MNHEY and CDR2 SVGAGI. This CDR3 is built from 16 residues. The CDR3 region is CASSSPGLAGHNEQFF. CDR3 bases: TGTGCCAGCAGTTCACCGGGACTAGCGGGTCACAATGAGCAGTTCTTC.

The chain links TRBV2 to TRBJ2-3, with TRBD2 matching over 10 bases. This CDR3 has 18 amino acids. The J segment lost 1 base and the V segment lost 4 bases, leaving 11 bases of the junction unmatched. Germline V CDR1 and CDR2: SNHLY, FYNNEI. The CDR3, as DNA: TGTGCCAGCAGTGGCCTAGCGGGAGTTCGCCGGGGCACAGATACGCAGTATTTT. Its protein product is CASSGLAGVRRGTDTQYF. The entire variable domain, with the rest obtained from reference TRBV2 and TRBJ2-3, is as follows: EPEVTQTPSHQVTQMGQEVILRCVPISNHLYFYWYRQILGQKVEFLVSFYNNEISEKSEIFDDQFSVERPDGSNFTLKIRSTKLEDSAMYFCASSGLAGVRRGTDTQYFGPGTRLTVL.

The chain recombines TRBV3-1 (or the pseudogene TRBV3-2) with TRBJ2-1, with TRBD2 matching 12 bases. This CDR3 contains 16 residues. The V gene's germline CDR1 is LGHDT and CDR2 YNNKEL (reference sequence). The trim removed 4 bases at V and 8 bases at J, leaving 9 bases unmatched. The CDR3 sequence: CASSLGTSGFVDEQFF. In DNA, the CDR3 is TGTGCCAGCAGCCTCGGGACTAGCGGGTTTGTTGATGAGCAGTTCTTC.

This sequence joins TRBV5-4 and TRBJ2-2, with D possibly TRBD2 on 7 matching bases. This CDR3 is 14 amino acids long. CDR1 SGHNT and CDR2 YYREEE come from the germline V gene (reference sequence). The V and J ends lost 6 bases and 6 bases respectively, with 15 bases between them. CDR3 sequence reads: CASKGGAGAGELFF. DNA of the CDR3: TGTGCCAGCAAGGGGGGGGCAGGGGCCGGGGAGCTGTTTTTT.

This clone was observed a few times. This chain's CDR3 is CASSTRTGVVKGYGYTF. The CDR3 region has the DNA TGTGCCAGCAGTACCCGGACAGGGGTAGTAAAGGGTTATGGCTACACCTTC. The genes are TRBV27 and TRBJ1-2; 9 positions match TRBD1. The CDR3 covers 17 residues. Germline V gene sequence: CDR1 MNHEY, CDR2 SMNVEV (reference sequence). After removal of 5 bases from V and 5 bases from J, the junction contained 15 bases not matched to a gene.

The CDR3 nucleotides read TGTGCCAGCACAGATCGGGGGGTCAATGAGCAGTTCTTC. Its translation is CASTDRGVNEQFF. V and J are TRBV13 and TRBJ2-1; 7 bases fit TRBD2. This CDR3 contains 13 residues. V dropped 7 bases and J dropped 6; count of bases not matched to a gene: 6. In germline, CDR1 is PRHDT, CDR2 FYEKMQ (reference sequence).

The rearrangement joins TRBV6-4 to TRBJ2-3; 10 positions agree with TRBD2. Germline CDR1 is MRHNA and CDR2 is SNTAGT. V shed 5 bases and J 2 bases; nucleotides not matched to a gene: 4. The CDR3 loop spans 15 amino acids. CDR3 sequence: CASSQLAGITDTQYF. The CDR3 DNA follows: TGTGCCAGCAGTCAACTAGCGGGGATCACAGATACGCAGTATTTT.

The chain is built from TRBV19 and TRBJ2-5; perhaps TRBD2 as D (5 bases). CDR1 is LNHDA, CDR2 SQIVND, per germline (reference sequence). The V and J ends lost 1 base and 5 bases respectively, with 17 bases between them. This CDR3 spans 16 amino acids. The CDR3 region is CASSIVGSEYRETQYF. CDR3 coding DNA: TGTGCCAGTAGTATAGTAGGTAGCGAGTACCGGGAGACCCAGTACTTC.

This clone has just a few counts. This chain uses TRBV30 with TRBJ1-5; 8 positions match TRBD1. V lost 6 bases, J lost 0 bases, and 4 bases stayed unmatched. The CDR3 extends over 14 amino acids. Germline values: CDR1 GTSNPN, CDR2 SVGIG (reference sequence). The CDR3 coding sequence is TGTGCCTGCAGACAGGGGAATAGCAATCAGCCCCAGCATTTT. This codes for CACRQGNSNQPQHF. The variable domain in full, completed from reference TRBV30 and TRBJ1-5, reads SQTIHQWPATLVQPVGSPLSLECTVEGTSNPNLYWYRQAAGRGLQLLFYSVGIGQISSEVPQNLSASRPQDRQFILSSKKLLLSDSGFYLCACRQGNSNQPQHFGDGTRLSIL.

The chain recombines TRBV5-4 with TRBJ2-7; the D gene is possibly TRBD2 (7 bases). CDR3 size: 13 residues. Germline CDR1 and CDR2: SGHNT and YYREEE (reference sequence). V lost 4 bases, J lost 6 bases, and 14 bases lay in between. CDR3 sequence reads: CASSGGGGGEQYF. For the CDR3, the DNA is TGTGCCAGCAGCGGGGGAGGGGGGGGCGAGCAGTACTTC.

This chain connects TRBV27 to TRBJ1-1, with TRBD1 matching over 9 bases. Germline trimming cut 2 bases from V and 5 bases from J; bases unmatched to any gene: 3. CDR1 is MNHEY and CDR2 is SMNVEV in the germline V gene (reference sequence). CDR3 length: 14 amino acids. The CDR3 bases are TGTGCCAGCAGTTTAGGACAGGGGATTACTGAAGCTTTCTTT. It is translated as CASSLGQGITEAFF.

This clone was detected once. CDR3 nucleotide sequence: TGTGCCAGCAGCTTAGCTCCGCAGGGGTGGGGGGAGCAGTACTTC. It translates to CASSLAPQGWGEQYF. The chain has TRBV7-2 and TRBJ2-7; D might be TRBD1 (6 bases). This CDR3 spans 15 amino acids. Germline V gene data show CDR1 as SGHTA and CDR2 as FQGNSA. Trimming shortened V by 0 bases and J by 7 bases, and 16 bases separated the two germline ends.

The CDR3: CASSGWQGSNQPQHF. The CDR3 region has the DNA TGTGCCAGCAGCGGGTGGCAGGGTAGCAATCAGCCCCAGCATTTT. The chain recombines TRBV7-7 with TRBJ1-5; D is perhaps TRBD1 (5 bases). With 5 bases removed from V and 0 bases from J, the gap between germline ends came to 11 bases. Germline V gene data show CDR1 as SSHAT and CDR2 as FNYEAQ (reference sequence). This CDR3 is built from 15 residues.

The CDR3 DNA is TGTGCCAGCAGCTCCACGGGACTAGCGGGGAACATATTCCACAATGAGCAGTTCTTC. Protein sequence: CASSSTGLAGNIFHNEQFF. This chain uses TRBV2 with TRBJ2-1, with TRBD2 matching over 13 bases. CDR1 and CDR2 from the germline V gene are SNHLY and FYNNEI. The V and J ends lost 6 bases and 5 bases, in that order; junction bases with no gene match: 16. The CDR3 runs 19 residues.

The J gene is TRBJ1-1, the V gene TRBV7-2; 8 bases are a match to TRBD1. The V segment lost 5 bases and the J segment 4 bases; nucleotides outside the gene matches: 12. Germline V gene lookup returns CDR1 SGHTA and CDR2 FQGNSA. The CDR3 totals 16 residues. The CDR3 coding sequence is TGTGCCAGCAGCCCCCCGGGACAGGTGTCCGGCACTGAAGCTTTCTTT. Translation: CASSPPGQVSGTEAFF.

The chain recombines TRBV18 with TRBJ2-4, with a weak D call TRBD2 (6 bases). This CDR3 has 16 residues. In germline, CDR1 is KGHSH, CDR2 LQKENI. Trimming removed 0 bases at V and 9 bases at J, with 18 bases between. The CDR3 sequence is CASSPPFGSLSFIQYF. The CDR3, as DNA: TGTGCCAGCTCACCACCGTTCGGGAGCCTCTCGTTCATTCAGTACTTC.

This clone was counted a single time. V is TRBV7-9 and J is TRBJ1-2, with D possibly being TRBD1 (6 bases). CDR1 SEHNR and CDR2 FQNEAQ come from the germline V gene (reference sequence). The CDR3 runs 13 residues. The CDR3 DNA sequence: TGTTGCCTCCGGCTGGGGGACACCTATGGCTACACCTTC. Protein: CCLRLGDTYGYTF.

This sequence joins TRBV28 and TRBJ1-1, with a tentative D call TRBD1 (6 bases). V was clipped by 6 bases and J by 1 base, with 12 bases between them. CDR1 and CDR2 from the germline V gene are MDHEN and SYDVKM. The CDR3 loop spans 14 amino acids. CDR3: CASRPGERNTEAFF. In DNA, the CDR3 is TGTGCCAGCAGGCCAGGGGAGCGGAACACTGAAGCTTTCTTT.

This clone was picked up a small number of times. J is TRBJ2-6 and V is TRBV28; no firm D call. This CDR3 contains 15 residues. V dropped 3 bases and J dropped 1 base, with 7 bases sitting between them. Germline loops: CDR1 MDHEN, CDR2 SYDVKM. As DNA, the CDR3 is TGTGCCAGCAGTTTTTTCCCTTCTGGGGCCAACGTCCTGACTTTC. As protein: CASSFFPSGANVLTF.

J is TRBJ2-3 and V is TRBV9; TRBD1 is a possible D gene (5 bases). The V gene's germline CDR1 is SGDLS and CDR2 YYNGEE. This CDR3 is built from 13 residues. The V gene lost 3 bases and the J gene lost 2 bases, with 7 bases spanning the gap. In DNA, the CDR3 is TGTGCCAGCAGCGGGACACCCACAGATACGCAGTATTTT. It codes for CASSGTPTDTQYF.

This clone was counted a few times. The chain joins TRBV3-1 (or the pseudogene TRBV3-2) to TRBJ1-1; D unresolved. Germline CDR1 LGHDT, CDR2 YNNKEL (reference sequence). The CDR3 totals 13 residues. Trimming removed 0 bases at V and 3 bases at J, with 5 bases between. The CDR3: CASSQELDTEAFF. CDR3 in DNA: TGTGCCAGCAGCCAAGAACTAGACACTGAAGCTTTCTTT.

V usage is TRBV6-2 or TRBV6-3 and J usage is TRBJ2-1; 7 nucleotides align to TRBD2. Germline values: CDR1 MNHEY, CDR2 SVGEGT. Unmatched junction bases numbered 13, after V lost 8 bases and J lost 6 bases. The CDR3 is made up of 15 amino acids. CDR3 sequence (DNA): TGTGCCAGCGGCCTACCCGGGGGGTTGGGCAATGAGCAGTTCTTC. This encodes CASGLPGGLGNEQFF.

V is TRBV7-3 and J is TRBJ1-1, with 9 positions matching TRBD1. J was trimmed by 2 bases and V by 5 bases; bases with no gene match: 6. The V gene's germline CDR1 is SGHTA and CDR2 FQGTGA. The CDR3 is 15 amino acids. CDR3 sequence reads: CASSPRQGENTEAFF. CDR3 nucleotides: TGTGCCAGCAGCCCTCGACAGGGGGAAAACACTGAAGCTTTCTTT.